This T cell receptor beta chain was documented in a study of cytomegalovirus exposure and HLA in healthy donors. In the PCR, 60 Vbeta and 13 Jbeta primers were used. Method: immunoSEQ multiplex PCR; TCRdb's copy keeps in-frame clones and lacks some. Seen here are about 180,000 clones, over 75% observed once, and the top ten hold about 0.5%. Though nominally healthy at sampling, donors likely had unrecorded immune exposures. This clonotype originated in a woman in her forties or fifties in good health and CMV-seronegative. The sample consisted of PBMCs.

This CDR3 is CASSYPTSTGEETQYF. The CDR3 region has the DNA TGTGCCAGCAGTTACCCTACGTCGACAGGGGAGGAGACCCAGTACTTC. The rearrangement uses TRBV6-6 and TRBJ2-5; 8 bases align to TRBD1. CDR3 length: 16 amino acids. The J segment lost 5 bases and the V segment lost 2 bases, leaving 10 bases of the junction unmatched. Looked up from germline, CDR1 is MNHNY and CDR2 is SVGAGI (reference sequence).